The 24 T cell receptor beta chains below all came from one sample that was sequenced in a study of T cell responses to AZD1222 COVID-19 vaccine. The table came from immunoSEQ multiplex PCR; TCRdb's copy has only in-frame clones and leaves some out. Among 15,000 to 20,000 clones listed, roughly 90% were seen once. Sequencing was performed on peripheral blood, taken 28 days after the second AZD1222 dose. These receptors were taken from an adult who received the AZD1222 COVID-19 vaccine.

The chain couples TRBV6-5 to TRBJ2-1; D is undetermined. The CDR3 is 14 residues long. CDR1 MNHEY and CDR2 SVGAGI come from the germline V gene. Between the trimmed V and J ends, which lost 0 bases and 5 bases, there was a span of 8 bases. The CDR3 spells CASSYSGTNNEQFF. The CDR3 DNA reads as TGTGCCAGCAGTTACTCGGGCACAAACAATGAGCAGTTCTTC.

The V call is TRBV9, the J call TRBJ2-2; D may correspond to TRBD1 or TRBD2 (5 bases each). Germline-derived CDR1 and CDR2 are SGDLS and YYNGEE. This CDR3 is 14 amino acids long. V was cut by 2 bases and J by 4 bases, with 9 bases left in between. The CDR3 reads CASSVSGTTGELFF. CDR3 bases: TGTGCCAGCAGCGTCTCAGGGACCACCGGGGAGCTGTTTTTT.

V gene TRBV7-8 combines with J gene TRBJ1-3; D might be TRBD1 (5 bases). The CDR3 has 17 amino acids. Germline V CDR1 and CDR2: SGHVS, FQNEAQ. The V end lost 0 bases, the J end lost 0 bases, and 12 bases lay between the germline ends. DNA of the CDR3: TGTGCCAGCAGCTTAGCGGGGGACTGGTACTCTGGAAACACCATATATTTT. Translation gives CASSLAGDWYSGNTIYF.

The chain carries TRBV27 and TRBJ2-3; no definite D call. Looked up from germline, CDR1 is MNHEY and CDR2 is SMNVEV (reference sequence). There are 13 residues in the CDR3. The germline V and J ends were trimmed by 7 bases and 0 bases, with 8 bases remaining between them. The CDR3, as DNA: TGTGCCAGCAAACCTACTAGCACAGATACGCAGTATTTT. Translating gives CASKPTSTDTQYF.

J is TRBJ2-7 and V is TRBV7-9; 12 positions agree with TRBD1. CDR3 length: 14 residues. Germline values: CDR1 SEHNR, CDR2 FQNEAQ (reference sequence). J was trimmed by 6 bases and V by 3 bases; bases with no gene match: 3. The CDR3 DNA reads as TGTGCCAGCAGCTTTGGGACAGGGGGCATCGAGCAGTACTTC. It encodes CASSFGTGGIEQYF. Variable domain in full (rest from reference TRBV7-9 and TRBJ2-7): DTGVSQNPRHKITKRGQNVTFRCDPISEHNRLYWYRQTLGQGPEFLTYFQNEAQLEKSRLLSDRFSAERPKGSFSTLEIQRTEQGDSAMYLCASSFGTGGIEQYFGPGTRLTVT.

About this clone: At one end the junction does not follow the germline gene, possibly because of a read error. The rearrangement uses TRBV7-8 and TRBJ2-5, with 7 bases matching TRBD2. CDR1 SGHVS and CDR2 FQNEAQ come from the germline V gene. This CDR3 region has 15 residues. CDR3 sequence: CASSVSGGSQGTQYF. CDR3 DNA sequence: TGTGCCAGCAGCGTTAGTGGCGGGAGCCAAGGGACCCAGTACTTC.

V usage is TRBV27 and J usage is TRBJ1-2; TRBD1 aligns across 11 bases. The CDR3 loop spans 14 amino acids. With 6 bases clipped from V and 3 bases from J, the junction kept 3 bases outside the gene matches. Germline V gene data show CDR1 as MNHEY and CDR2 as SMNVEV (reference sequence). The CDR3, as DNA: TGTGCCAGCAGCCGGACAGGGGGCGACTATGGCTACACCTTC. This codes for CASSRTGGDYGYTF.

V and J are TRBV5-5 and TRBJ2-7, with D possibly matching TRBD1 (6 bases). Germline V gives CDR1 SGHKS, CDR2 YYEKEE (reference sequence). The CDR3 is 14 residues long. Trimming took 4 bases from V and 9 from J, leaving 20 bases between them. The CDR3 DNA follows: TGTGCCAGCAGCGCCTCGGGGACACCTACGAGGCAGTACGTC. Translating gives CASSASGTPTRQYV.

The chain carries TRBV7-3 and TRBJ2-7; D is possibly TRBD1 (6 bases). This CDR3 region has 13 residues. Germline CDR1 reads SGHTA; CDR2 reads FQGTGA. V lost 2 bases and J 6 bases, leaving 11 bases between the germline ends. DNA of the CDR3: TGTGCCAGCAGCTTAGTCAGGGGCGGCGAGCAGTACTTC. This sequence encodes CASSLVRGGEQYF.

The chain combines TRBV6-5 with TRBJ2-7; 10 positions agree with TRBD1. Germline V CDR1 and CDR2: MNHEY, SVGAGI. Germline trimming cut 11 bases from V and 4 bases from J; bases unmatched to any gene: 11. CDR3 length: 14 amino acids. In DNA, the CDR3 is TGTGCCTCGGGCCGGGACAGGGGAAGGTACGAGCAGTACTTC. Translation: CASGRDRGRYEQYF.

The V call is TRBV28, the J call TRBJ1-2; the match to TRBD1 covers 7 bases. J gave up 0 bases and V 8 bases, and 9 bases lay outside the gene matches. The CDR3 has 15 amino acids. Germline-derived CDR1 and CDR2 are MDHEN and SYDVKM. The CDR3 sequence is CASAGQAKSNYGYTF. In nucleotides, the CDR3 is TGTGCCAGCGCCGGACAGGCAAAATCTAACTATGGCTACACCTTC.

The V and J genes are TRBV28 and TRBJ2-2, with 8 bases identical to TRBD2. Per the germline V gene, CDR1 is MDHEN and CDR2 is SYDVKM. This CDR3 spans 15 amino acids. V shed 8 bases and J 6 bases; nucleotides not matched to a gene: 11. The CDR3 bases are TGTGCCAGCGAGCGGGGGCGGGGGGCCTCCGGGGAGCTGTTTTTT. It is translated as CASERGRGASGELFF.

CDR3 nucleotide sequence: TGTGCCAGCAGCGACAGGGAGGGGGATTCTGGCTACACCTTC. It is translated as CASSDREGDSGYTF. V and J are TRBV11-2 and TRBJ1-2, with TRBD1 matching over 7 bases. The CDR3 loop spans 14 amino acids. Germline V gives CDR1 SGHAT, CDR2 FQNNGV. V lost 5 bases to trimming and J lost 7 bases; unmatched junction nucleotides: 10.

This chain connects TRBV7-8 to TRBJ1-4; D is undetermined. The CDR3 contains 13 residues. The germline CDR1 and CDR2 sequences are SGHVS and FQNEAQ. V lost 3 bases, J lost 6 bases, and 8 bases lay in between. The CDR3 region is CASSLGVYEKLFF. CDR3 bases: TGTGCCAGCAGCTTGGGCGTATATGAAAAACTGTTTTTT.

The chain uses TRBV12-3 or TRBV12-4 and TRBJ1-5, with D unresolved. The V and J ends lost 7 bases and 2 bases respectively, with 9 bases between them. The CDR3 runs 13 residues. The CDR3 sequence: CASTQRGNQPQHF. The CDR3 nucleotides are TGTGCCAGCACCCAAAGGGGCAATCAGCCCCAGCATTTT.

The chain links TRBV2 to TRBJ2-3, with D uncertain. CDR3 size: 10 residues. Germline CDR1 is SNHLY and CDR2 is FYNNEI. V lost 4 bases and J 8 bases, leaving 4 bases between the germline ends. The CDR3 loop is CASSAGTQYF. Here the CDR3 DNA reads TGTGCCAGCAGTGCTGGTACGCAGTATTTT. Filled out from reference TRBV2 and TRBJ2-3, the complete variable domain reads EPEVTQTPSHQVTQMGQEVILRCVPISNHLYFYWYRQILGQKVEFLVSFYNNEISEKSEIFDDQFSVERPDGSNFTLKIRSTKLEDSAMYFCASSAGTQYFGPGTRLTVL.

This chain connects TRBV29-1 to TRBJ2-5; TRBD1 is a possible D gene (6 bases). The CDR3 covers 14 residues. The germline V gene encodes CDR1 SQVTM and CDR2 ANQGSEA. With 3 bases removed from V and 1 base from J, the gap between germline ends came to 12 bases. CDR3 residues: CSVEAGEIQETQYF. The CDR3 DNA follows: TGCAGCGTTGAGGCAGGGGAGATCCAAGAGACCCAGTACTTC.

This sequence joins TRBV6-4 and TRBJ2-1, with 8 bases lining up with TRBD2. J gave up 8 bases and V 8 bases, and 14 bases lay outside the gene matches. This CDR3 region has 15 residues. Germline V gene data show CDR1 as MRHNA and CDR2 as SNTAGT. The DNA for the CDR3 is TGTGCCAGCCAGGCACGAAAGCGGGAGTCCGATGAGCAGTTCTTC. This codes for CASQARKRESDEQFF.

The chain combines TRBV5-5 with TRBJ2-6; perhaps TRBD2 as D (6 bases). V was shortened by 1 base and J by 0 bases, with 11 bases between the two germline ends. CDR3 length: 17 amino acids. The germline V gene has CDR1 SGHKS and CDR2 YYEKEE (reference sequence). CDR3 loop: CASSLRGGDSGANVLTF. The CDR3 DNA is TGTGCCAGCAGCTTGAGAGGAGGGGACTCTGGGGCCAACGTCCTGACTTTC.

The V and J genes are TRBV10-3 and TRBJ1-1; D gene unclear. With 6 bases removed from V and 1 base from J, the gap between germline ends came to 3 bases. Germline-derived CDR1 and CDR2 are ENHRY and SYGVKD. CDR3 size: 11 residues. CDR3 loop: CAIRENTEAFF. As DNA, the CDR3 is TGTGCCATCAGGGAGAACACTGAAGCTTTCTTT.

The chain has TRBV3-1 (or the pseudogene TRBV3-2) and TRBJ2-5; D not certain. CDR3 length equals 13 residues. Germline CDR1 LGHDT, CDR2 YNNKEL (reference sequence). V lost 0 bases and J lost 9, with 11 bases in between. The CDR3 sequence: CASSQEFEFPQYF. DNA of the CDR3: TGTGCCAGCAGCCAAGAGTTTGAGTTCCCCCAGTACTTC.

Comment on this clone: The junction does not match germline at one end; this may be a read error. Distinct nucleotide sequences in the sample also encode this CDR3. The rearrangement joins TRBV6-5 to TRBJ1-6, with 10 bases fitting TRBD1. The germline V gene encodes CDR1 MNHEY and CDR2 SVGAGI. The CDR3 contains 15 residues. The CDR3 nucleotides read TGTGCCAGCAGCAGACTGGGACAGGGGAATTCACCCCTTCACTTT. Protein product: CASSRLGQGNSPLHF.

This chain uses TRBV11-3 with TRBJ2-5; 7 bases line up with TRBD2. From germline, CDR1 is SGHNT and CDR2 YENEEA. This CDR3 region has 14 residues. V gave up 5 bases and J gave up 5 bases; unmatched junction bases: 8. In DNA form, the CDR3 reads TGTGCCAGCAGCCACAGCGGGGTCGGGGAGACCCAGTACTTC. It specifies CASSHSGVGETQYF.

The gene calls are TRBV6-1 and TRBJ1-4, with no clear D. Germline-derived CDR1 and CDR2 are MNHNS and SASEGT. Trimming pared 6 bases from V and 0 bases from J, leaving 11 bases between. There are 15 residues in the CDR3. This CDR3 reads CASRGGPATNEKLFF. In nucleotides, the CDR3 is TGTGCCAGCAGGGGAGGGCCGGCAACTAATGAAAAACTGTTTTTT.